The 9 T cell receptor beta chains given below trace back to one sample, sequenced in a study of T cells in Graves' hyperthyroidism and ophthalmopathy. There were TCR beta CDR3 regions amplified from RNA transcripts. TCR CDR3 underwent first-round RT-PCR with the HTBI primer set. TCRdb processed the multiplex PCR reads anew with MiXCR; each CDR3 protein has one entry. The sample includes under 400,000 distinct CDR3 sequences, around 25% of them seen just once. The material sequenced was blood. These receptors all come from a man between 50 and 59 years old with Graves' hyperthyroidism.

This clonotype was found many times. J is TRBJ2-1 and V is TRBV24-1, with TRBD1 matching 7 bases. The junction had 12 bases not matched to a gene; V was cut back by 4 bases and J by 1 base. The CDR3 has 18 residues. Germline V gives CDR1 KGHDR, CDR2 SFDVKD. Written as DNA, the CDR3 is TGTGCCACCAGTGACAACTCAGGGCGGACAGGATCCTACAATGAGCAGTTCTTC. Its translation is CATSDNSGRTGSYNEQFF.

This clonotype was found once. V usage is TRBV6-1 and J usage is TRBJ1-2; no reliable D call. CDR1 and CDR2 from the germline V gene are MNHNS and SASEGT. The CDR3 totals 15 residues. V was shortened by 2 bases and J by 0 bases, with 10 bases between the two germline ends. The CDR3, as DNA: TGTGCCAGCAGTGAATCTTACGGAACTAACTATGGCTACACCTTC. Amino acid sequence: CASSESYGTNYGYTF.

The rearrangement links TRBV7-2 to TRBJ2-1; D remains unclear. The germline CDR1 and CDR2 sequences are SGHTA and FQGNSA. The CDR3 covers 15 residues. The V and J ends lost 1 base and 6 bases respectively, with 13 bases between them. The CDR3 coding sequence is TGTGCCAGCAGCTTAGTTAGGGTATCAGCCAATGAGCAGTTCTTC. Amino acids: CASSLVRVSANEQFF.

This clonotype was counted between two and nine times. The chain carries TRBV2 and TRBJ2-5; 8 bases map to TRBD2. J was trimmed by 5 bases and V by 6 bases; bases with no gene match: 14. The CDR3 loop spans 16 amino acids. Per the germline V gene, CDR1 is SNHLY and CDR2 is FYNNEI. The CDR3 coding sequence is TGTGCCAGCAGAGCAGCGGGAGAGGCGTATGGGGAGACCCAGTACTTC. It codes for CASRAAGEAYGETQYF.

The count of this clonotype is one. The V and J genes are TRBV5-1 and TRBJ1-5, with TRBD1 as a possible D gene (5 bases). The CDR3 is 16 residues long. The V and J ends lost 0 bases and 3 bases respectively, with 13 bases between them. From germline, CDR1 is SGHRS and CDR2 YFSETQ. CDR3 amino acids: CASSLGGRNPNQPQHF. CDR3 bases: TGCGCCAGCAGCTTGGGGGGACGGAACCCCAATCAGCCCCAGCATTTT.

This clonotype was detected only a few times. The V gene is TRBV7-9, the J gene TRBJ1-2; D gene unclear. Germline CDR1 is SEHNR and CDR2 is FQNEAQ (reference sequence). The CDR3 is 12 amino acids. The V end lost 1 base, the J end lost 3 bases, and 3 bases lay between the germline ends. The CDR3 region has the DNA TGTGCCAGCAGCTTAGTCGACTATGGCTACACCTTC. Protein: CASSLVDYGYTF.

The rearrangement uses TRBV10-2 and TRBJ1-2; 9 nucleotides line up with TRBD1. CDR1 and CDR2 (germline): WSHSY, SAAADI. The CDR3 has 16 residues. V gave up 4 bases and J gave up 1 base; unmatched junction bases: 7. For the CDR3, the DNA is TGCGCCAGCAGTGGTTCACAGGGGGCGGGTAACTATGGCTACACCTTC. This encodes CASSGSQGAGNYGYTF.

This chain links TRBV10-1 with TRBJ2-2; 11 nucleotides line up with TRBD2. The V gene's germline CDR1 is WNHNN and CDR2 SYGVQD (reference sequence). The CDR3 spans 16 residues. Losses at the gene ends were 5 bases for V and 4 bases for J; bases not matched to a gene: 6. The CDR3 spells CASSSRLAGSTGELFF. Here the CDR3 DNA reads TGCGCCAGCAGTTCCCGACTAGCGGGATCCACCGGGGAGCTGTTTTTT.

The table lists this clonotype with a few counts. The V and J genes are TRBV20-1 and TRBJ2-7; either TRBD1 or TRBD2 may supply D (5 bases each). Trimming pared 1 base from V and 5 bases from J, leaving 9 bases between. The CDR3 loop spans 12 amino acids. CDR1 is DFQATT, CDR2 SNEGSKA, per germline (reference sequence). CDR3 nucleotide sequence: TGCAGTGCTAGAGTCCAGGGACACGAGCAGTACTTC. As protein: CSARVQGHEQYF.